This T cell receptor (beta chain) was sequenced for a study of beta chain features in type 1 diabetes. Study-wide findings and caveats: These data did not resolve whether HLA type affects TCRB rearrangement.

Comments on this clone: Its antigen is unknown.

The sequenced template was cDNA made from the entire isolated RNA. The protocol was immunoSEQ multiplex PCR, while the TCRdb copy is restricted to in-frame clones and leaves out a portion. Found here are about 930,000 clones, roughly 15% of them singletons; the top ten hold 0.02% to 0.025%. The CDR3 spans 16 residues. Germline V gene data show CDR1 as SGHRS and CDR2 as YFSETQ. Source material: naive CD4+ T cells from blood. The chain recombines TRBV5-1 with TRBJ2-2; the match to TRBD2 covers 8 bases. The sequence was obtained from a woman younger than 35 in good health. The chain's CDR3 is CSSSLVPQRETGELFF. CDR3 in DNA: TGCTCGAGCAGCCTGGTGCCCCAGCGGGAGACCGGGGAGCTGTTTTTT.